Here is one T cell receptor beta chain with its context. Its antigen is currently not known. No base qualities exist here, and no much larger clone lies one base off it. What the time point label conveys for this sample: week 47, end of study. Each vaccine dose was 300 ug of a 20-mer mutant IDH1 peptide in Montanide, given subcutaneously with topical imiquimod. Patients were given eight vaccinations, in weeks 1, 3, 5, 7, 11, 15, 19 and 23, which matched visits V03 through V10. All donors had newly diagnosed IDH1-mutant astrocytomas of WHO grade 3 or 4 that showed loss of nuclear ATRX. The samples were drawn from NOA16, a multicentre, single-arm, open-label phase I trial in Germany that tested a mutant IDH1 peptide vaccine in humans for the first time. The DNeasy Blood and Tissue Kit was used to extract genomic DNA from EDTA blood for TCRB sequencing. The sample belongs to a study of a mutant IDH1 vaccine in newly diagnosed glioma (dated by TCRdb to about 2021). About the investigation overall: Vaccination began 4-6 weeks after radiotherapy alone, or alongside temozolomide cycles in the chemotherapy-containing groups. Of the roughly 34 treated patients, 62.5% were male and roughly 38% were female, and a mean age of approximately 40 years was recorded. Prior to enrollment, patients had been given standard therapy consisting of radiotherapy alone, temozolomide alone, or radiochemotherapy with temozolomide, with the combination given to most patients. The week-35 safety follow-up took place at visit V12, and the week-47 end of study took place at visit V13. Peripheral blood was drawn at six visits: V03 (baseline), V05, V07, V10, V12 and V13. Longitudinal TCRB deep sequencing was performed for about two dozen treated patients wherever samples were available for exploratory analyses.

Receptors were amplified or captured by the immunoSEQ multiplex PCR assay. Following the manufacturer's protocol, the hsTCRB Kit was used to amplify rearranged TCR beta chain sequences. TCRB libraries were sequenced on an Illumina MiSeq. As for how the authors treated the data: Demultiplexing, trimming and gene mapping were performed with the kit vendor's proprietary platform. The table was pulled from immuneACCESS by TCRdb, which kept in-frame rearrangements only. Such tables lose some clones; where checked, under half of the loss comes from unresolved V genes, and the rest has no known cause. The V and J calls and the clone size are those of that table, but D and trimming were determined from the DNA. The sample profile shows approximately 30,000 clones; around 90% of them were found once. About 5.2% of the sample is taken by the ten largest. Spanning cysteine to phenylalanine, the CDR3 consists of 15 amino acids. Kept here is only the CDR3 DNA, which spans 45 bases and is read in frame from base 1. For CDR1 and CDR2, the germline V gene lists MNHEY and SVGAGI. V is trimmed back by 6 bases and J by 4 bases, and the junction contains 8 bases that no gene match accounts for.

General conclusions and limits of the study: PBMC samples for TCRB deep sequencing were selected based on availability. Changes in the top peripheral T cell clonotypes picked up by TCRB sequencing did not appear to be linked to pseudoprogression. Across multiple MHC alleles, vaccine-induced immune responses were seen in around 94% of patients. It was noted by the authors that analyses of patient blood samples could not be reproduced owing to sample limitations.

This chain is built from TRBV6-5 and TRBJ1-5, with 8 middle bases fitting TRBD1. The sequence came from a woman aged 40 to 50 with glioma. The source was PBMCs, collected from a glioma patient whose treatment included an IDH1 peptide vaccine. The nucleotides read TGTGCCAGCAGCCTTGACAGGGGAGCAAATCAGCCCCAGCATTTT. Translated, it reads CASSLDRGANQPQHF.